This T cell receptor (beta chain) was obtained from a study of CD8+ T cells in alopecia areata. Findings and limits, study-wide: Among the top 100, expanded CD8+ clones were significantly decreased by tofacitinib, as was scalp clonality. Normal-skin resident alphabeta T cells also appear among scalp sample sequences. Uncertainty remains about how baseline CD8+ expansion links to response, with one nonresponder. A large proportion of expanded lesional clones were detected persisting in scalp and blood during tofacitinib.

RNA extraction was followed by reverse transcription into cDNA, which acted as the sequencing template. The assay was immunoSEQ multiplex PCR, and TCRdb's table has in-frame clones only and misses some. The data show about 160,000 clones, about 60% seen once. In germline, CDR1 is GTSNPN, CDR2 SVGIG (reference sequence). This CDR3 spans 16 amino acids. Trimming took off 2 bases at V and 0 bases at J, with 16 bases between the two ends. The sample's treatment: oral pan-JAK inhibitor, 5-10 mg twice daily. About this clone: Its specificity is not known.

The receptor comes from a human donor with alopecia areata. The specimen was CD4+ T cells sorted from blood, collected at week 24, from a patient treated with tofacitinib. The J gene is TRBJ1-2, the V gene TRBV30, with a weak D call TRBD1 (5 bases). In DNA form, the CDR3 reads TGTGCCTGGAGTCGGGCAGGGACGTTAGCTAACTATGGCTACACCTTC. This codes for CAWSRAGTLANYGYTF.